The clone carrying this T cell receptor beta chain was seen a handful of times. Its specificity is unknown. This same CDR3 is encoded by further DNA sequences in the sample. The data derive from a study of shared clonotypes between healthy human individuals. Study-level findings and limits: Investigators expected sequencing depth to affect clonotype sharing among donors.

Selected positively for CCR7 and CD45RO-negative, naive CD8 cells excluded terminally differentiated effector memory CD45RA+ cells. The CDR3 covers 12 residues. In germline, CDR1 is LNHDA, CDR2 SQIVND (reference sequence). The germline V and J ends were trimmed by 4 bases and 4 bases, with 7 bases remaining between them. Some clones are missing from TCRdb's copy, which holds only in-frame ones; the method was immunoSEQ multiplex PCR. This repertoire shows a few million clones, about 94% found once; its top ten account for 1.5% to 2%. The chain couples TRBV19 to TRBJ1-1, with D possibly TRBD1 on 6 matching bases. The receptor's source is a man between 18 and 35 years old in good health. Some clones in this sample may be carry-over from other donors' samples. What was sequenced was naive CD8+ T cells from PBMCs. The CDR3 DNA reads as TGTGCCAGTAGTACAGGGGCCACTGAAGCTTTCTTT. Translation: CASSTGATEAFF.